The rows below give T cell receptor beta chains drawn from one sample of a study of response to subunit inactivated influenza vaccine. Each CDR3 protein is one row after TCRdb ran MiXCR on the RT-PCR reads. The profile shows a few hundred thousand distinct CDR3 sequences, 12% to 15% of them singletons. Sequencing used PBMCs from blood, obtained roughly 13 days after vaccination. The receptor source for this set is a man aged 50 to 59 who received an inactivated influenza vaccine. The CDR3 runs from the conserved cysteine through the conserved F or W. A D gene is named only where the DNA matches it firmly. A row's size may be missing; if present it is once, few, many or a size class.

v_call	clone_size	d_call	j_call	cdr3_aa	cdr3_nt
TRBV20-1	NA	TRBD2	TRBJ2-3	CSARKTSGRATQYF	TGCAGTGCTAGAAAAACTAGCGGGAGGGCCACGCAGTATTTT
TRBV11-3	NA	TRBD2	TRBJ2-1	CASSSKSGGHLNEQFF	TGTGCCAGCAGCAGTAAAAGCGGGGGCCATTTAAATGAGCAGTTCTTC
TRBV6-5	NA	TRBD2	TRBJ2-1	CASSYSSLAGSNKQFF	TGTGCCAGCAGTTACTCATCCCTAGCGGGGTCCAATAAGCAGTTCTTC
TRBV7-9	few	NA	TRBJ2-2	CASSPTRTITGELFF	TGTGCCAGCAGCCCTACTCGGACAATCACCGGGGAGCTGTTTTTT
TRBV3-1	NA	NA	TRBJ1-6	CASSQDGGLGSPLHF	TGTGCCAGCAGCCAAGATGGTGGGTTGGGATCACCCCTCCACTTT
TRBV4-2	few	TRBD2	TRBJ2-5	CASSQGGSGETQYF	TGTGCCAGCAGCCAAGGCGGGAGCGGGGAGACCCAGTACTTC
TRBV20-1	few	NA	TRBJ1-2	CSAGSGTSYYGYTF	TGCAGTGCCGGCTCCGGGACAAGCTACTATGGCTACACCTTC
TRBV20-1	few	TRBD1	TRBJ2-1	CSARDHLTGINEQFF	TGCAGTGCTAGAGACCATCTGACAGGGATCAATGAGCAGTTCTTC
TRBV7-7	few	TRBD2	TRBJ2-2	CASSRGTSGNTGELFF	TGTGCCAGCAGCCGAGGGACTAGCGGGAACACCGGGGAGCTGTTTTTT
TRBV6-1	NA	NA	TRBJ2-3	CATGFPLTDTQYF	TGTGCCACTGGATTTCCTCTCACAGATACGCAGTATTTT
TRBV14	few	TRBD2	TRBJ2-1	CASSRTSGIDEQFF	TGTGCCAGCAGCCGGACTAGCGGGATCGATGAGCAGTTCTTC
TRBV7-2	NA	NA	TRBJ1-1	CASSLVAVRTEAFF	TGTGCCAGCAGCTTAGTGGCGGTTAGGACTGAAGCTTTCTTT
TRBV29-1	few	NA	TRBJ1-1	CSVEDTMNTEAFF	TGCAGCGTTGAGGACACCATGAACACTGAAGCTTTCTTT
TRBV20-1	NA	NA	TRBJ2-1	CSATPPRSYNEQFF	TGCAGTGCTACCCCGCCCCGCTCCTACAATGAGCAGTTCTTC
TRBV14	few	NA	TRBJ2-7	CASSQARPLVEQYF	TGTGCCAGCAGCCAAGCCCGCCCCCTTGTCGAGCAGTACTTC